Shown below are 13 T cell receptor beta chains from a single sample sequenced in a study of T-cell memory formation after mild COVID-19. TCRdb analysed the 5' RACE reads with MiXCR anew, one entry per CDR3 protein. In the table there are under 250,000 distinct CDR3 sequences, 8% to 9.5% of which are singletons. Sequencing was carried out using PBMCs or a T cell subset sorted from them (not recorded which). The receptors stem from a man aged 18 to 35 who had mild COVID-19 (a few samples of this study predate the infection). Cell type and time point are not known.

The chain links TRBV7-2 to TRBJ1-3, with D maybe TRBD1 (6 bases). The CDR3 is 14 residues long. Per the germline V gene, CDR1 is SGHTA and CDR2 is FQGNSA. V was trimmed by 6 bases and J by 4 bases, leaving 13 bases between them. CDR3 nucleotides: TGTGCCAGCAGACCTACAGGGATCGGAAACACCATATATTTT. Encoded protein: CASRPTGIGNTIYF. Based on the CDR3 plus reference TRBV7-2 and TRBJ1-3, the full variable domain is GAGVSQSPSNKVTEKGKDVELRCDPISGHTALYWYRQSLGQGLEFLIYFQGNSAPDKSGLPSDRFSAERTGGSVSTLTIQRTQQEDSAVYLCASRPTGIGNTIYFGEGSWLTVV.

This clonotype was counted between two and nine times. The gene calls are TRBV7-2 and TRBJ1-1; D possibly corresponds to TRBD1 (5 bases). Germline assignment: CDR1 SGHTA and CDR2 FQGNSA. The CDR3 sequence is 16 residues long. Trimming took 3 bases from V and 0 from J, leaving 14 bases between them. The CDR3 reads CASSFSSGNMNTEAFF. CDR3 nucleotide sequence: TGTGCCAGCAGCTTTAGTTCAGGGAACATGAACACTGAAGCTTTCTTT.

This clonotype was seen at least ten times. This CDR3 reads CASSFGGRTTDTQYF. Written as DNA, the CDR3 is TGTGCCAGCAGTTTTGGAGGGCGGACCACAGATACGCAGTATTTT. The chain combines TRBV28 with TRBJ2-3, with D maybe TRBD2 (6 bases). In germline, CDR1 is MDHEN, CDR2 SYDVKM. The CDR3 totals 15 residues. Trimming pared 3 bases from V and 2 bases from J, leaving 12 bases between.

J is TRBJ1-1 and V is TRBV5-5; D gene ambiguous. There are 15 residues in the CDR3. Germline-derived CDR1 and CDR2 are SGHKS and YYEKEE (reference sequence). With 0 bases removed from V and 0 bases from J, the gap between germline ends came to 9 bases. DNA for the CDR3: TGTGCCAGCAGCTTGGTACCGTACATGAACACTGAAGCTTTCTTT. It specifies CASSLVPYMNTEAFF.

This clonotype was detected ten times or more. The chain links TRBV12-3 or TRBV12-4 to TRBJ2-1; D perhaps matches TRBD2 (7 bases). The ends were cut back, 6 bases at V and 12 bases at J, with 21 bases in the middle. CDR3 length: 14 residues. The CDR3 sequence: CASSSGGTGGGQFF. In DNA form, the CDR3 reads TGTGCCAGCAGCTCGGGGGGCACGGGAGGTGGGCAGTTCTTC.

In its sample, this clonotype was seen a few times. The rearrangement uses TRBV20-1 and TRBJ1-5; D is possibly TRBD1 (5 bases). CDR1 DFQATT and CDR2 SNEGSKA come from the germline V gene (reference sequence). V lost 3 bases and J 4 bases, leaving 7 bases between the germline ends. This CDR3 comprises 12 residues. The CDR3 nucleotides read TGCAGTGCTAGCCCAGGGAATCAGCCCCAGCATTTT. Protein sequence: CSASPGNQPQHF.

The V and J genes are TRBV6-2 or TRBV6-3 and TRBJ2-1, with a possible D match to TRBD2 (6 bases). Germline CDR1 MNHEY, CDR2 SVGEGT. The V and J ends lost 7 bases and 7 bases respectively, with 11 bases between them. The CDR3 loop spans 12 amino acids. The CDR3 DNA follows: TGTGCCAGCACGTCGGGACTTAATGAGCAGTTCTTC. Encoded protein: CASTSGLNEQFF.

The chain links TRBV14 to TRBJ2-2; D is uncertain. Germline V gives CDR1 SGHDN, CDR2 FVKESK. This CDR3 region has 13 residues. The V end lost 6 bases, the J end lost 7 bases, and 12 bases lay between the germline ends. The chain's CDR3 is CASRPTGSGELFF. The CDR3 nucleotides are TGTGCCAGCAGGCCGACTGGTAGCGGGGAGCTGTTTTTT.

This clonotype turned up a few times. The genes are TRBV10-3 and TRBJ1-6; 7 bases fit TRBD1. Trimming removed 11 bases from V and 6 bases from J; junction bases left unmatched: 7. The CDR3 runs 13 residues. From germline, CDR1 is ENHRY and CDR2 SYGVKD. CDR3 DNA sequence: TGTGCCGCCACCCGGGACAGTAATTCACCCCTCCACTTT. Amino acids: CAATRDSNSPLHF.

The genes are TRBV7-9 and TRBJ2-7; D gene ambiguous. The V end lost 5 bases, the J end lost 4 bases, and 9 bases lay between the germline ends. The CDR3 consists of 12 residues. Germline-derived CDR1 and CDR2 are SEHNR and FQNEAQ (reference sequence). CDR3 DNA sequence: TGTGCCAGCAGCCTTCTGGGGTACGAGCAGTACGTC. Protein sequence: CASSLLGYEQYV.

This clonotype has only a few counts. The CDR3 DNA follows: TGCAGTGCTAGAGTCTCGGCGGTTACTAGCACAGATACGCAGTATTTT. Translating it yields CSARVSAVTSTDTQYF. J is TRBJ2-3 and V is TRBV20-1; unclear D gene. The V and J ends lost 1 base and 0 bases respectively, with 14 bases between them. The germline gives CDR1 DFQATT, CDR2 SNEGSKA (reference sequence). CDR3 length: 16 residues.

This chain connects TRBV5-1 to TRBJ1-6; D is undetermined. The CDR3 totals 14 residues. The ends were cut back, 5 bases at V and 10 bases at J, with 16 bases in the middle. CDR1 SGHRS and CDR2 YFSETQ come from the germline V gene. The CDR3 nucleotides read TGCGCCAGCAGAGGCCTCGAAGTCCGCTCACCCCTCCACTTT. Translating gives CASRGLEVRSPLHF.

The rearrangement uses TRBV5-1 and TRBJ2-5; 12 bases line up with TRBD2. The CDR3 loop spans 16 amino acids. Per the germline V gene, CDR1 is SGHRS and CDR2 is YFSETQ. Trimming cost V 4 bases and J 1 base; bases outside gene matches: 5. The CDR3 DNA follows: TGCGCCAGCAGCCAGCCTAGCGGGGGGGCCCAAGAGACCCAGTACTTC. It specifies CASSQPSGGAQETQYF.